Each of the 15 T cell receptor beta chains below was sequenced from the same sample in a study of blood T cell repertoires in COVID-19. Libraries were prepared by immunoSEQ multiplex PCR; TCRdb keeps only in-frame clonotypes and omits some of them. Of a few hundred thousand clones listed, roughly 90% are singletons. Sequencing was done on a sample of peripheral blood. Receptors were obtained from a woman in her 70s with COVID-19, enrolled during active disease.

This clone has a single count. For the CDR3, the DNA is TGTGCCAGCAACGACGGACAGGGTCGGGATACGCAGTATTTT. This sequence encodes CASNDGQGRDTQYF. The chain couples TRBV5-4 to TRBJ2-3; TRBD1 matches 8 bases. Germline values: CDR1 SGHNT, CDR2 YYREEE (reference sequence). Unmatched junction bases numbered 9, after V lost 6 bases and J lost 6 bases. The CDR3 spans 14 residues.

V usage is TRBV28 and J usage is TRBJ1-2, with D hard to call. V lost 4 bases and J 0 bases, leaving 12 bases between the germline ends. CDR3 length equals 15 residues. CDR1 and CDR2 from the germline V gene are MDHEN and SYDVKM. The CDR3 region is CASSYEGGSNYGYTF. CDR3 nucleotide sequence: TGTGCCAGCAGTTATGAGGGCGGGTCTAACTATGGCTACACCTTC.

J is TRBJ2-7 and V is TRBV30, with D tentatively TRBD1 (6 bases). V was shortened by 2 bases and J by 6 bases, with 11 bases between the two germline ends. This CDR3 is built from 12 residues. Germline values: CDR1 GTSNPN, CDR2 SVGIG (reference sequence). Here the CDR3 DNA reads TGTGCCTGGAGTTTACTAGGGGGCGAGCAGTACTTC. Amino acid sequence: CAWSLLGGEQYF.

V and J are TRBV7-2 and TRBJ2-6; weak D call: TRBD2 (5 bases). The CDR3 has 17 amino acids. Trimming cost V 4 bases and J 0 bases, with 13 bases left between them. Germline lookup yields CDR1 SGHTA and CDR2 FQGNSA. The CDR3 coding sequence is TGTGCCAGCAGCTCCTTTCTAGGGAGCTCTGGGGCCAACGTCCTGACTTTC. This codes for CASSSFLGSSGANVLTF.

CDR3 residues: CATSDRTGFQETQYF. The CDR3 DNA reads as TGTGCCACCAGTGACCGGACAGGATTTCAAGAGACCCAGTACTTC. The chain combines TRBV24-1 with TRBJ2-5, with 7 bases lining up with TRBD1. Trimming cost V 4 bases and J 2 bases; bases outside gene matches: 6. The CDR3 totals 15 residues. Per the germline V gene, CDR1 is KGHDR and CDR2 is SFDVKD.

This chain connects TRBV19 to TRBJ2-6; no clear D. This CDR3 has 13 amino acids. V lost 7 bases, J lost 0 bases, and 4 bases lay in between. Germline V CDR1 and CDR2: LNHDA, SQIVND (reference sequence). For the CDR3, the DNA is TGTGCCAGTACCTACTCTGGGGCCAACGTCCTGACTTTC. This gives the protein CASTYSGANVLTF.

This CDR3 reads CASSLEFGGIDEQYF. The CDR3 DNA sequence: TGTGCCAGCAGCTTAGAATTTGGGGGGATTGACGAGCAGTACTTC. The J gene is TRBJ2-7, the V gene TRBV11-2; D is perhaps TRBD2 (6 bases). Deletions cut 0 bases from V and 5 bases from J, with 14 bases between. This CDR3 comprises 15 residues. In germline, CDR1 is SGHAT, CDR2 FQNNGV.

The CDR3 bases are TGTGCCAGCTCACCATACTCTGAGAACACTGAAGCTTTCTTT. Translated, it gives CASSPYSENTEAFF. The rearrangement uses TRBV18 and TRBJ1-1; D unclear. The CDR3 is 14 amino acids. Germline-derived CDR1 and CDR2 are KGHSH and LQKENI. Trimming pared 2 bases from V and 1 base from J, leaving 8 bases between.

This clone was detected only once. The rearrangement links TRBV12-3 or TRBV12-4 to TRBJ1-1; D not resolved. CDR3 length: 13 residues. Trimming stripped 6 bases from V and 4 bases from J, with 12 bases between. Here the CDR3 DNA reads TGTGCCAGCAGCCTCTCCGAGGGCACTGAAGCTTTCTTT. Its protein product is CASSLSEGTEAFF.

The chain couples TRBV18 to TRBJ2-1, with a tentative D call TRBD2 (5 bases). The germline V and J ends were trimmed by 6 bases and 2 bases, with 14 bases remaining between them. Germline V CDR1 and CDR2: KGHSH, LQKENI. CDR3 length equals 15 residues. In nucleotides, the CDR3 is TGTGCCAGCTCGCCCCTAGCCGCCCCCTACAATGAGCAGTTCTTC. It specifies CASSPLAAPYNEQFF. Drawing the rest from reference TRBV18 and TRBJ2-1, the complete variable domain is NAGVMQNPRHLVRRRGQEARLRCSPMKGHSHVYWYRQLPEEGLKFMVYLQKENIIDESGMPKERFSAEFPKEGPSILRIQQVVRGDSAAYFCASSPLAAPYNEQFFGPGTRLTVL.

The chain links TRBV11-2 to TRBJ1-2, with 8 positions matching TRBD1. The junction had 8 bases not matched to a gene; V was cut back by 0 bases and J by 5 bases. The germline CDR1 and CDR2 sequences are SGHAT and FQNNGV. This CDR3 has 16 residues. CDR3 residues: CASSLDSDRVPYGYTF. Written as DNA, the CDR3 is TGTGCCAGCAGCTTAGACTCGGACAGGGTTCCGTATGGCTACACCTTC. The whole variable domain, remainder taken from reference TRBV11-2 and TRBJ1-2, is EAGVAQSPRYKIIEKRQSVAFWCNPISGHATLYWYQQILGQGPKLLIQFQNNGVVDDSQLPKDRFSAERLKGVDSTLKIQPAKLEDSAVYLCASSLDSDRVPYGYTFGSGTRLTVV.

The rearrangement joins TRBV5-1 to TRBJ1-1; no definite D call. Trimming removed 1 base at V and 0 bases at J, with 7 bases between. The germline V gene encodes CDR1 SGHRS and CDR2 YFSETQ. The CDR3 totals 14 residues. In DNA, the CDR3 is TGCGCCAGCAGCTTGATTCCAATGAACACTGAAGCTTTCTTT. Translating gives CASSLIPMNTEAFF.

The chain combines TRBV3-1 (or the pseudogene TRBV3-2) with TRBJ2-7; TRBD2 aligns across 16 bases. The V gene end was trimmed by 7 bases and the J gene end by 3 bases; junction bases not matched to a gene: 12. CDR3 length: 18 residues. CDR1 is LGHDT and CDR2 is YNNKEL in the germline V gene (reference sequence). The CDR3 region is CASTIGTSGGAVHYEQYF. The CDR3, as DNA: TGTGCCAGCACTATTGGGACTAGCGGGGGGGCTGTGCACTACGAGCAGTACTTC.

This sequence joins TRBV6-5 and TRBJ1-4; no clear D. In germline, CDR1 is MNHEY, CDR2 SVGAGI. V dropped 0 bases and J dropped 4 bases, with 9 bases sitting between them. The CDR3 extends over 15 amino acids. For the CDR3, the DNA is TGTGCCAGCAGTTACTCGACACCAATTAATGAAAAACTGTTTTTT. This sequence encodes CASSYSTPINEKLFF.

The J gene is TRBJ1-2, the V gene TRBV18; D is perhaps TRBD1 (6 bases). There are 14 residues in the CDR3. Germline CDR1 and CDR2: KGHSH and LQKENI. V was shortened by 2 bases and J by 3 bases, with 10 bases between the two germline ends. DNA for the CDR3: TGTGCCAGCTCACCAGGGGGCGGAGACTATGGCTACACCTTC. Translating gives CASSPGGGDYGYTF.